This T cell receptor (beta chain) came from a study of cytomegalovirus exposure and HLA in healthy donors. On the study more broadly: The 130 or so validation repertoires, a later analysis reported, used the same platform as the 666 first-cohort repertoires. General study results and limits: Whilst most TCR sequences proved rare, a subset of public TCRs occurred across many donors.

Some clones are missing from TCRdb's copy, which holds only in-frame ones; the method was immunoSEQ multiplex PCR. Of 35,000 to 50,000 clones listed, under 95% are singletons. With regard to this clone: Its antigen is unidentified.

Sequenced material: PBMCs. This sequence originates from a woman younger than 30 in good health and CMV-seronegative.

In DNA, the CDR3 is TGTGCCAGTAGTACGCTAGCGGGAGGGCCCTATGAGCAGTTCTTC. It is translated as CASSTLAGGPYEQFF. The chain is built from TRBV19 and TRBJ2-1, with TRBD2 identical over 12 bases. The CDR3 is 15 residues long. Germline V lookup: CDR1 LNHDA, CDR2 SQIVND (reference sequence). V was clipped by 4 bases and J by 8 bases; unmatched bases: 6.